This is a list of T cell receptor beta chains from one sample in a study of T-cell memory formation after mild COVID-19. MiXCR, run by TCRdb on the 5' RACE reads, gives a single entry per CDR3 protein. Altogether 350,000 to 500,000 distinct CDR3 sequences are present, roughly 18% being singletons, with the ten largest covering 20% to 25%. Sequencing input: PBMCs or a T cell subset sorted from them (not recorded which). These receptors were collected from a young man who had mild COVID-19 (a few samples of this study predate the infection). Cell type and time point are not known. CDR3s include the opening cysteine and the closing phenylalanine or tryptophan. The order of the fields is J gene, D gene, clone size, V gene, CDR3 protein, CDR3 DNA. The D gene is left open where the match is weak. Clone size is given for some rows only: seen once, a few or many times, or a class if the clone is expanded.

J gene: TRBJ2-1; D gene: TRBD1; clone size: NA; V gene: TRBV9; CDR3 protein: CASSDGRDSHQNEQFF; CDR3 DNA: TGTGCCAGCAGCGATGGCCGGGACAGCCACCAAAATGAGCAGTTCTTC
J gene: TRBJ1-1; D gene: NA; clone size: few; V gene: TRBV6-5; CDR3 protein: CASIGTEAFF; CDR3 DNA: TGTGCCAGCATCGGCACTGAAGCTTTCTTT
J gene: TRBJ1-5; D gene: NA; clone size: many; V gene: TRBV20-1; CDR3 protein: CSARQDGLSNQPQHF; CDR3 DNA: TGCAGTGCTAGACAGGATGGGTTGAGCAATCAGCCCCAGCATTTT
J gene: TRBJ2-5; D gene: TRBD2; clone size: few; V gene: TRBV12-3/TRBV12-4; CDR3 protein: CASSLSGRQETQYF; CDR3 DNA: TGTGCCAGCAGTTTATCCGGGAGGCAAGAGACCCAGTACTTC
J gene: TRBJ2-3; D gene: TRBD2; clone size: NA; V gene: TRBV6-5; CDR3 protein: CASSKLAGVSTDTQYF; CDR3 DNA: TGTGCCAGCAGTAAACTAGCGGGGGTTAGCACAGATACGCAGTATTTT
J gene: TRBJ2-6; D gene: NA; clone size: few; V gene: TRBV9; CDR3 protein: CASSVANRVRAGANVLTF; CDR3 DNA: TGTGCCAGCAGCGTAGCTAACAGGGTACGTGCTGGGGCCAACGTCCTGACTTTC
J gene: TRBJ1-1; D gene: NA; clone size: few; V gene: TRBV6-6; CDR3 protein: CASYRQANTEAFF; CDR3 DNA: TGTGCCAGCTATCGGCAGGCGAACACTGAAGCTTTCTTT
J gene: TRBJ1-2; D gene: NA; clone size: NA; V gene: TRBV6-5; CDR3 protein: CASSRSTALLLGGYTF; CDR3 DNA: TGTGCCAGCAGTCGATCGACAGCCCTTTTACTGGGTGGCTACACCTTC
J gene: TRBJ1-2; D gene: NA; clone size: NA; V gene: TRBV12-3/TRBV12-4; CDR3 protein: CASITGPSVNYGYTF; CDR3 DNA: TGTGCCAGCATAACCGGGCCCTCCGTTAACTATGGCTACACCTTC
J gene: TRBJ2-1; D gene: TRBD1; clone size: few; V gene: TRBV24-1; CDR3 protein: CATSDLGQGAGNEQFF; CDR3 DNA: TGTGCCACCAGTGATTTGGGGCAGGGGGCGGGAAATGAGCAGTTCTTC
J gene: TRBJ1-1; D gene: TRBD1; clone size: few; V gene: TRBV6-5; CDR3 protein: CASSPGQGAQGEAFF; CDR3 DNA: TGTGCCAGCAGTCCGGGACAGGGGGCCCAAGGTGAAGCTTTCTTT
J gene: TRBJ2-2; D gene: TRBD1; clone size: many; V gene: TRBV7-2; CDR3 protein: CASSLVGGALAGELFF; CDR3 DNA: TGTGCCAGCAGCTTAGTAGGGGGCGCGTTAGCAGGGGAGCTGTTTTTT
J gene: TRBJ2-1; D gene: NA; clone size: many; V gene: TRBV5-1; CDR3 protein: CASSIRPQARGNEQFF; CDR3 DNA: TGCGCCAGCAGCATCCGACCACAGGCTAGGGGCAATGAGCAGTTCTTC
J gene: TRBJ1-2; D gene: NA; clone size: NA; V gene: TRBV3-1; CDR3 protein: CASRSGGARGYTF; CDR3 DNA: TGTGCCAGCAGATCCGGTGGGGCCCGAGGCTACACCTTC
J gene: TRBJ1-2; D gene: NA; clone size: NA; V gene: TRBV7-2; CDR3 protein: CASSLLRGAYGYTF; CDR3 DNA: TGTGCCAGCAGCCTACTAAGGGGGGCCTATGGCTACACCTTC
J gene: TRBJ2-5; D gene: NA; clone size: few; V gene: TRBV15; CDR3 protein: CATSSYSDYKETQYF; CDR3 DNA: TGTGCCACCAGCAGTTACAGCGATTACAAAGAGACCCAGTACTTC
J gene: TRBJ2-5; D gene: NA; clone size: few; V gene: TRBV5-1; CDR3 protein: CASSLIGYQETQYF; CDR3 DNA: TGCGCCAGCAGCTTAATCGGTTACCAAGAGACCCAGTACTTC
J gene: TRBJ2-1; D gene: TRBD2; clone size: few; V gene: TRBV5-1; CDR3 protein: CASRAGGGQDEQFF; CDR3 DNA: TGCGCCAGCCGCGCGGGGGGGGGTCAGGATGAGCAGTTCTTC
J gene: TRBJ2-2; D gene: TRBD2; clone size: few; V gene: TRBV5-1; CDR3 protein: CASSYAGVGTGELFF; CDR3 DNA: TGCGCCAGCAGCTACGCGGGGGTGGGCACCGGGGAGCTGTTTTTT
J gene: TRBJ2-2; D gene: NA; clone size: NA; V gene: TRBV7-2; CDR3 protein: CASSFTGPAGELFF; CDR3 DNA: TGTGCCAGCAGCTTCACAGGGCCAGCCGGGGAGCTGTTTTTT
J gene: TRBJ2-3; D gene: NA; clone size: NA; V gene: TRBV20-1; CDR3 protein: CSARAPATDTQYF; CDR3 DNA: TGCAGTGCTAGAGCCCCGGCCACAGATACGCAGTATTTT
J gene: TRBJ2-1; D gene: TRBD2; clone size: few; V gene: TRBV18; CDR3 protein: CASSPTSGGGSYNEQFF; CDR3 DNA: TGTGCCAGCTCACCCACTAGCGGGGGGGGCTCCTACAATGAGCAGTTCTTC
J gene: TRBJ1-5; D gene: TRBD1; clone size: NA; V gene: TRBV3-1; CDR3 protein: CASSQDRGRNQPQHF; CDR3 DNA: TGTGCCAGCAGCCAAGATAGGGGGCGCAATCAGCCCCAGCATTTT
J gene: TRBJ1-1; D gene: NA; clone size: NA; V gene: TRBV9; CDR3 protein: CASSVEPINRGAFF; CDR3 DNA: TGTGCCAGCAGCGTAGAGCCGATAAACCGCGGCGCTTTCTTT
J gene: TRBJ1-1; D gene: NA; clone size: few; V gene: TRBV20-1; CDR3 protein: CSAPPAGSSRTEAFF; CDR3 DNA: TGCAGTGCTCCCCCGGCCGGCTCCTCGCGGACTGAAGCTTTCTTT
J gene: TRBJ1-5; D gene: NA; clone size: few; V gene: TRBV7-2; CDR3 protein: CASSLDGTNQPQHF; CDR3 DNA: TGTGCCAGCAGCTTAGACGGGACCAATCAGCCCCAGCATTTT
J gene: TRBJ1-2; D gene: NA; clone size: few; V gene: TRBV11-1; CDR3 protein: CASARASNYGYTF; CDR3 DNA: TGTGCCAGCGCTAGGGCCTCTAACTATGGCTACACCTTC
J gene: TRBJ2-1; D gene: TRBD2; clone size: NA; V gene: TRBV14; CDR3 protein: CASSQVGFGGGANNEQFF; CDR3 DNA: TGTGCCAGCAGCCAAGTAGGGTTTGGCGGGGGGGCCAACAATGAGCAGTTCTTC
J gene: TRBJ1-3; D gene: NA; clone size: NA; V gene: TRBV5-1; CDR3 protein: CASSLEAGVSGNTIYF; CDR3 DNA: TGCGCCAGCAGCTTGGAGGCGGGTGTCTCTGGAAACACCATATATTTT
J gene: TRBJ2-2; D gene: NA; clone size: few; V gene: TRBV5-1; CDR3 protein: CASSWAGQGSTGELFF; CDR3 DNA: TGCGCCAGCAGCTGGGCGGGGCAGGGGAGCACCGGGGAGCTGTTTTTT
J gene: TRBJ2-7; D gene: TRBD2; clone size: few; V gene: TRBV7-6; CDR3 protein: CASSLGRFGSGYEQYF; CDR3 DNA: TGTGCCAGCAGCTTAGGTAGATTTGGTAGCGGGTACGAGCAGTACTTC
J gene: TRBJ1-5; D gene: NA; clone size: few; V gene: TRBV2; CDR3 protein: CASSVGEGQPQHF; CDR3 DNA: TGTGCCAGCAGTGTCGGGGAAGGGCAGCCCCAGCATTTT
J gene: TRBJ2-7; D gene: TRBD2; clone size: few; V gene: TRBV20-1; CDR3 protein: CSARRTSGVYEQYF; CDR3 DNA: TGCAGTGCTAGAAGGACTAGCGGAGTCTACGAGCAGTACTTC
J gene: TRBJ2-7; D gene: NA; clone size: few; V gene: TRBV7-9; CDR3 protein: CASSLGIMEQYF; CDR3 DNA: TGTGCCAGCAGCTTAGGCATTATGGAGCAGTACTTC
J gene: TRBJ1-1; D gene: NA; clone size: few; V gene: TRBV18; CDR3 protein: CASSPRGQSVNTEAFF; CDR3 DNA: TGTGCCAGCTCACCACGCGGACAGAGCGTGAACACTGAAGCTTTCTTT
J gene: TRBJ2-1; D gene: NA; clone size: NA; V gene: TRBV28; CDR3 protein: CASSLNRARLNEQFF; CDR3 DNA: TGTGCCAGCAGTTTAAACCGGGCCAGGCTAAATGAGCAGTTCTTC
J gene: TRBJ2-6; D gene: NA; clone size: NA; V gene: TRBV2; CDR3 protein: CARGSPMAGANVLTF; CDR3 DNA: TGTGCCAGGGGGTCTCCTATGGCTGGGGCCAACGTCCTGACTTTC
J gene: TRBJ2-2; D gene: NA; clone size: NA; V gene: TRBV19; CDR3 protein: CASSLRSGGELFF; CDR3 DNA: TGTGCCAGTAGTTTAAGGTCCGGCGGGGAGCTGTTTTTT
J gene: TRBJ1-1; D gene: NA; clone size: few; V gene: TRBV29-1; CDR3 protein: CSVEGEDSPVTEAFF; CDR3 DNA: TGCAGCGTTGAAGGGGAAGACAGCCCCGTCACTGAAGCTTTCTTT
J gene: TRBJ1-6; D gene: NA; clone size: NA; V gene: TRBV7-2; CDR3 protein: CASSLAPGPNSPLHF; CDR3 DNA: TGTGCCAGCAGCTTAGCCCCAGGCCCGAATTCACCCCTCCACTTT
J gene: TRBJ1-1; D gene: NA; clone size: many; V gene: TRBV11-3; CDR3 protein: CASSFGENTEAFF; CDR3 DNA: TGTGCCAGCAGTTTTGGGGAGAACACTGAAGCTTTCTTT